The 25 T cell receptor beta chains reported below all come from one sample, sequenced in a study of T cell responses to AZD1222 COVID-19 vaccine. Assay used: immunoSEQ multiplex PCR; TCRdb lists only in-frame clones, some missing. The table shows about 110,000 clones, with roughly 87% occurring only once. The sample was peripheral blood, taken on day 0 of AZD1222 vaccination. These receptors were taken from an adult in good health.

This rearrangement joins TRBV24-1 to TRBJ2-4; possibly TRBD1 for D (6 bases). The CDR3 has 13 amino acids. Trimming removed 5 bases from V and 9 bases from J, with 13 bases in between. Germline-derived CDR1 and CDR2 are KGHDR and SFDVKD. The CDR3 sequence is CATSARDTTIQYF. CDR3 sequence (DNA): TGTGCCACCAGTGCCCGGGACACTACCATTCAGTACTTC.

V usage is TRBV19 and J usage is TRBJ2-4, with TRBD2 matching over 7 bases. Germline CDR1 LNHDA, CDR2 SQIVND (reference sequence). This CDR3 is 16 amino acids long. V was clipped by 2 bases and J by 2 bases; unmatched bases: 6. For the CDR3, the DNA is TGTGCCAGTAGTATATGGGCGGGAGTGACCAAAAACATTCAGTACTTC. Translating gives CASSIWAGVTKNIQYF.

The CDR3: CASSVNQPQHF. CDR3 DNA: TGTGCCAGCAGCGTCAATCAGCCCCAGCATTTT. This sequence joins TRBV9 and TRBJ1-5; D is ambiguous. This CDR3 has 11 amino acids. The V end was cut by 2 bases, the J end by 3 bases, with 0 bases between. In germline, CDR1 is SGDLS, CDR2 YYNGEE.

J is TRBJ2-7 and V is TRBV2; 7 positions agree with TRBD2. Germline V gene lookup returns CDR1 SNHLY and CDR2 FYNNEI. J lost 4 bases, V lost 5 bases, and 8 bases had no gene match. The length of the CDR3 is 14 residues. As DNA, the CDR3 is TGTGCCAGCAGTCGGGACTACACTTTATACGAGCAGTACTTC. Protein product: CASSRDYTLYEQYF. The full variable domain, completed using reference TRBV2 and TRBJ2-7, is EPEVTQTPSHQVTQMGQEVILRCVPISNHLYFYWYRQILGQKVEFLVSFYNNEISEKSEIFDDQFSVERPDGSNFTLKIRSTKLEDSAMYFCASSRDYTLYEQYFGPGTRLTVT.

The chain carries TRBV30 and TRBJ2-1; 8 nucleotides align to TRBD2. Germline V gene lookup returns CDR1 GTSNPN and CDR2 SVGIG (reference sequence). This CDR3 contains 13 residues. The V segment lost 2 bases and the J segment 8 bases; nucleotides outside the gene matches: 5. The CDR3 bases are TGTGCCTGGAGTAGGACTAGCTTCGATGAGCAGTTCTTC. This codes for CAWSRTSFDEQFF.

The chain uses TRBV9 and TRBJ2-5; TRBD2 matches at 14 bases. The V segment lost 4 bases and the J segment 5 bases; nucleotides outside the gene matches: 4. This CDR3 spans 15 amino acids. Per germline, CDR1 SGDLS and CDR2 YYNGEE. The CDR3 nucleotides are TGTGCCAGCAGCCCGGGACTAGCGGGAGTTGAGACCCAGTACTTC. Amino acid sequence: CASSPGLAGVETQYF.

The chain combines TRBV5-6 with TRBJ1-1; 9 nucleotides align to TRBD1. Per the germline V gene, CDR1 is SGHDT and CDR2 is YYEEEE. The CDR3 sequence is 14 residues long. With 3 bases clipped from V and 11 bases from J, the junction kept 11 bases outside the gene matches. The CDR3 sequence: CASSSRDREDAAFF. The CDR3 bases are TGTGCCAGCAGCTCCCGGGACAGGGAGGATGCGGCTTTCTTT.

This clone was recorded many times. The V call is TRBV7-9, the J call TRBJ1-5; D possibly corresponds to TRBD1 (5 bases). From germline, CDR1 is SEHNR and CDR2 FQNEAQ (reference sequence). The CDR3 loop spans 15 amino acids. V dropped 4 bases and J dropped 7 bases, with 17 bases sitting between them. Written as DNA, the CDR3 is TGTGCCAGCAGCTCGACCAGTCCGGGACGCCAGCCCCAGCATTTT. It encodes CASSSTSPGRQPQHF.

This rearrangement joins TRBV4-1 to TRBJ2-2; D uncertain. In germline, CDR1 is MGHRA, CDR2 YSYEKL. The CDR3 loop spans 17 amino acids. With 1 base removed from V and 4 bases from J, the gap between germline ends came to 16 bases. The CDR3 DNA reads as TGCGCCAGCAGCCAAGCCCCGAGACATCGGACCACCGGGGAGCTGTTTTTT. Translation: CASSQAPRHRTTGELFF.

The chain has TRBV3-1 (or the pseudogene TRBV3-2) and TRBJ2-1; perhaps TRBD1 as D (5 bases). This CDR3 has 14 residues. The germline gives CDR1 LGHDT, CDR2 YNNKEL (reference sequence). The ends were cut back, 3 bases at V and 5 bases at J, with 11 bases in the middle. The CDR3 DNA follows: TGTGCCAGCAGCCACCGACAGTCCCACAATGAGCAGTTCTTC. Protein sequence: CASSHRQSHNEQFF.

This chain joins TRBV9 and TRBJ2-5; D uncertain. The CDR3 is 14 residues long. In germline, CDR1 is SGDLS, CDR2 YYNGEE. V was clipped by 3 bases and J by 5 bases, with 14 bases between them. In nucleotides, the CDR3 is TGTGCCAGCAGCGATGGCTCCTACGGGGAGACCCAGTACTTC. Encoded protein: CASSDGSYGETQYF.

The chain couples TRBV28 to TRBJ1-6; D perhaps matches TRBD1 (5 bases). The V and J ends lost 3 bases and 10 bases respectively, with 16 bases between them. Germline V gene sequence: CDR1 MDHEN, CDR2 SYDVKM. The CDR3 has 15 residues. The CDR3 DNA follows: TGTGCCAGCAGTTTTAGTGGGGGGTTCGGATCACCCCTCCACTTT. This codes for CASSFSGGFGSPLHF.

The chain combines TRBV6-6 with TRBJ1-5, with a possible D match to TRBD1 (5 bases). Germline V gene lookup returns CDR1 MNHNY and CDR2 SVGAGI (reference sequence). V was cut by 5 bases and J by 5 bases, with 10 bases left in between. The CDR3 extends over 13 amino acids. The CDR3 protein is CASSDSPYQPQHF. CDR3 DNA sequence: TGTGCCAGCAGTGACAGTCCATATCAGCCCCAGCATTTT.

The CDR3 DNA reads TGCAGCGGGAGCGACAGCCTTGGTCAGCCCCAGCATTTT. This gives the protein CSGSDSLGQPQHF. The chain combines TRBV29-1 with TRBJ1-5; a weak D match, TRBD1 (5 bases). In germline, CDR1 is SQVTM, CDR2 ANQGSEA. The CDR3 loop spans 13 amino acids. Trimming removed 7 bases from V and 6 bases from J, with 16 bases in between.

This clone was found a few times. The rearrangement links TRBV7-9 to TRBJ2-3; possible D gene TRBD1, 6 bases. Per germline, CDR1 SEHNR and CDR2 FQNEAQ (reference sequence). The CDR3 covers 16 residues. V gave up 2 bases and J gave up 10 bases, with 22 bases separating them. CDR3 in DNA: TGTGCCAGCAGCTTAACGGACCAGATCAGGGGCGAGGCGCAGTATTTT. Amino acids: CASSLTDQIRGEAQYF.

Concerning this clone itself: Other DNA sequences in this specimen translate into the identical CDR3. This rearrangement joins TRBV27 to TRBJ1-5; 7 nucleotides match TRBD1. The CDR3 has 14 residues. The germline CDR1 and CDR2 sequences are MNHEY and SMNVEV (reference sequence). The ends lost 5 bases at V and 1 base at J; junction bases unmatched: 2. The CDR3 sequence: CASSLTGSNQPQHF. CDR3 nucleotides: TGTGCCAGCAGTCTGACAGGGAGCAATCAGCCCCAGCATTTT.

This chain connects TRBV4-2 to TRBJ1-2; 8 positions match TRBD1. Trimming removed 1 base from V and 4 bases from J; junction bases left unmatched: 5. CDR1 is LGHNA, CDR2 YNFKEQ, per germline. The CDR3 runs 15 residues. The CDR3 loop reads CASSQVDRASYGYTF. The CDR3 DNA is TGTGCCAGCAGCCAAGTGGACAGGGCTAGCTATGGCTACACCTTC.

The chain has TRBV30 and TRBJ1-1; D gene uncertain. The CDR3 runs 15 residues. Germline CDR1 reads GTSNPN; CDR2 reads SVGIG (reference sequence). V lost 3 bases and J 1 base, leaving 15 bases between the germline ends. CDR3 amino acids: CAWRRGTAENTEAFF. The CDR3 DNA sequence: TGTGCCTGGAGAAGAGGAACAGCAGAGAACACTGAAGCTTTCTTT. Variable domain in full (rest from reference TRBV30 and TRBJ1-1): SQTIHQWPATLVQPVGSPLSLECTVEGTSNPNLYWYRQAAGRGLQLLFYSVGIGQISSEVPQNLSASRPQDRQFILSSKKLLLSDSGFYLCAWRRGTAENTEAFFGQGTRLTVV.

The CDR3 loop reads CASSQTGGLNTGELFF. The CDR3, as DNA: TGTGCCAGCAGCCAGACAGGGGGGCTCAACACCGGGGAGCTGTTTTTT. J is TRBJ2-2 and V is TRBV7-3, with 9 bases matching TRBD1. V shed 5 bases, J shed 2 bases, and the junction held 6 bases outside the gene matches. Germline values: CDR1 SGHTA, CDR2 FQGTGA. The CDR3 is made up of 16 amino acids.

The rearrangement links TRBV5-8 to TRBJ2-7, with D unresolved. Trimming took off 4 bases at V and 3 bases at J, with 8 bases between the two ends. CDR3 length: 12 residues. Germline V CDR1 and CDR2: SGHTS, YDEGEE. CDR3 bases: TGTGCCAGCAGCCCCTCCAACTACGAGCAGTACTTC. Amino acids: CASSPSNYEQYF.

The V call is TRBV7-9, the J call TRBJ1-6, with TRBD1 as a possible D gene (6 bases). The V end was cut by 5 bases, the J end by 2 bases, with 10 bases between. CDR3 length: 15 amino acids. From germline, CDR1 is SEHNR and CDR2 FQNEAQ (reference sequence). The CDR3 region is CASSPKGAYNSPLHF. The CDR3 DNA sequence: TGTGCCAGCAGCCCGAAGGGGGCCTATAATTCACCCCTCCACTTT. The whole variable domain, filled in from reference TRBV7-9 and TRBJ1-6, reads DTGVSQNPRHKITKRGQNVTFRCDPISEHNRLYWYRQTLGQGPEFLTYFQNEAQLEKSRLLSDRFSAERPKGSFSTLEIQRTEQGDSAMYLCASSPKGAYNSPLHFGNGTRLTVT.

The rearrangement links TRBV19 to TRBJ1-5; 9 bases map to TRBD1. The CDR3 contains 16 residues. Losses at the gene ends were 6 bases for V and 3 bases for J; bases not matched to a gene: 9. CDR1 and CDR2 from the germline V gene are LNHDA and SQIVND (reference sequence). This CDR3 reads CASSNRDREINQPQHF. The CDR3 region has the DNA TGTGCCAGTAGCAACCGGGACAGGGAGATCAATCAGCCCCAGCATTTT.

The chain has TRBV7-9 and TRBJ2-4; 7 bases line up with TRBD2. CDR3 length: 16 amino acids. With 1 base clipped from V and 4 bases from J, the junction kept 7 bases outside the gene matches. Per germline, CDR1 SEHNR and CDR2 FQNEAQ (reference sequence). CDR3 amino acids: CASSLESGGPKNIQYF. In nucleotides, the CDR3 is TGTGCCAGCAGCTTAGAGTCGGGAGGTCCGAAAAACATTCAGTACTTC.

The chain is built from TRBV11-3 and TRBJ2-7; D not resolved. Germline V lookup: CDR1 SGHNT, CDR2 YENEEA. This CDR3 is 13 amino acids long. V lost 0 bases, J lost 3 bases, and 6 bases lay in between. Here the CDR3 reads CASSLDTVYEQYF. CDR3 bases: TGTGCCAGCAGCTTAGATACCGTCTACGAGCAGTACTTC.

V usage is TRBV28 and J usage is TRBJ1-2; the match to TRBD1 covers 7 bases. Looked up from germline, CDR1 is MDHEN and CDR2 is SYDVKM. The CDR3 is made up of 12 amino acids. V lost 4 bases, J lost 4 bases, and 0 bases stayed unmatched. The CDR3, as DNA: TGTGCCAGCAGTTGGACAGGCTATGGCTACACCTTC. Translation gives CASSWTGYGYTF.